This T cell receptor beta chain was documented in a study of blood T cell repertoires in COVID-19. Assay: immunoSEQ multiplex PCR; the TCRdb copy retains only in-frame clones and omits some. The data contain roughly 97,000 clones, around 87% of them seen just once; the ten biggest clones take up about 16%. In germline, CDR1 is SGHAT, CDR2 FQNNGV. V was pared by 5 bases and J by 5 bases, with 8 bases of the junction left unmatched. The CDR3 is 17 residues long. The TCR originated in a man aged 50-60 years with acute or convalescent COVID-19. Material for sequencing was peripheral blood. The chain couples TRBV11-2 to TRBJ2-1, with TRBD2 identical over 14 bases. The CDR3 loop reads CASSLRPGLAGDNEQFF. CDR3 in DNA: TGTGCCAGCAGCCTTAGACCGGGACTAGCGGGAGACAATGAGCAGTTCTTC.